Given below is one T cell receptor (beta chain) in context. The table lists this clonotype with a few counts. Its antigen is not yet known. No per-base quality is available; no much larger clone lies one base away. To synthesize cDNA, template-switch 5'RACE was performed with a primer carrying a 10-nucleotide random unique molecular identifier so that each TCR transcript was tagged. Every sequencing run yielded over 190 million TCR-beta sequences covering 15-18 subjects. The RNeasy kit was used for extraction of total RNA. Using the KAPA Real-time Library Amplification kit, TCR-beta VDJ regions were amplified with primers for the TCR constant region and the 5'RACE anchor. A first PCR added sample indexes and Illumina adaptors, and a second PCR then raised library yield. After Ampure bead purification, the roughly 650 bp TCR product was size-selected on a 2% E-gel SizeSelection system. Before pooling, library quality was checked on a Bioanalyzer, concentration was measured with Qubit, and libraries were quantified with the Kapa Library Quantification kit. An Illumina HiSeq 2500 sequenced the libraries paired-end 2 x 150 bp. To increase sequence diversity, roughly 24-31% phiX was spiked into each library pool. Per the source publication's procedure: The quality-filtered reads were processed with the UMI-based MiGEC pipeline, whose error correction step removed more than 85% of the raw TCR sequences. VDJ genes were aligned to IMGT germline references, and each clonotype was defined by a unique CDR3 amino acid sequence together with V-J genes. Clonal expansion, Shannon diversity and CDR3 relatedness (CalcPairwiseDistances, ClusterSamples) were evaluated with VDJtools, and phylogenetic trees were built with CLCbio workbench. A clone was classed as expanded if it had 8 or more unique UMIs, a cutoff based on coefficient-of-variation modelling across technical triplicates. Through fastp at Q25 and MiXCR, TCRdb rebuilt clones from the public reads, retaining in-frame beta chains. Entries are consolidated by CDR3 protein sequence, retaining the most common genes and DNA. TCRdb, not the original authors, processed these V and J calls. Present in this sample are roughly 50,000 distinct CDR3 sequences, about 25% of which were seen just once. Over 20% of the sample is held by the ten biggest clonotypes.

Healthy controls were blood bank volunteers in Maryland, USA. Unsorted PBMC libraries were generated from 2 million PBMCs stored in RNAlater at -80 °C until RNA extraction. PBMCs were separated from peripheral blood using Ficoll-Hypaque density gradient centrifugation and then cryopreserved in liquid nitrogen. These data are taken from a study of neurological immune-mediated disorders (dated by TCRdb to between 2017 and 2020). Background on the whole study: Using UMI-based sequencing, the study compared peripheral blood TCR-beta repertoires from patients with HTLV-I-associated myelopathy (HAM/TSP), patients with multiple sclerosis, and healthy controls. Of the roughly 68 subjects in the cohort, roughly 14 were HAM/TSP patients, approximately 35 were multiple sclerosis patients, and 20 were healthy controls. Alongside PBMC samples, the set of about 100 TCR-beta libraries contained longitudinal samples, technical triplicates, and paired CD4+ and CD8+ T-cell subsets that had been sorted. Here is what the overall study found, with its caveats: TCR clonal expansion was greatest in HAM/TSP patients and smallest in MS patients, who ranked below even healthy controls. No identical CDR3 amino acid sequences were shared among expanded clones across subjects, suggesting private TCR-beta repertoires in all groups.

The receptor was derived from an older woman in good health. Specimen: PBMCs.

CDR3 reads: CASSVAPNTGELFF. The nucleotide sequence reads TGTGCCAGCAGCGTTGCCCCTAACACCGGGGAGCTGTTTTTT. Recombination linked TRBV9 to TRBJ2-2, with the D segment identity uncertain. CDR1 and CDR2, looked up from the germline V gene, are SGDLS and YYNGEE. Trimming removed 2 bases from V and 2 bases from J, leaving 7 bases between the germline ends. There are 14 amino acids in the CDR3, from cysteine to phenylalanine inclusive. Only the CDR3 DNA stays, 42 bases, in frame from base 1.